The 26 T cell receptor beta chains below were found in one sample sequenced in a study of PD-1 blockade in mismatch repair-deficient tumors. Measured with immunoSEQ multiplex PCR; TCRdb has only the in-frame clones, and not every one. The sample holds approximately 25,000 clones, nearly 85% seen once. The input for sequencing was peripheral blood, taken 12 weeks after starting pembrolizumab. The receptors shown here come from an adult with mismatch repair-deficient cancer.

J is TRBJ2-3 and V is TRBV7-9; 9 nucleotides align to TRBD1. The CDR3 is made up of 19 amino acids. Germline lookup yields CDR1 SEHNR and CDR2 FQNEAQ (reference sequence). V shed 5 bases, J shed 1 base, and the junction held 16 bases outside the gene matches. This CDR3 reads CASSHGLWGQGFRTDTQYF. The CDR3 nucleotides read TGTGCCAGCAGCCATGGATTATGGGGACAGGGATTTCGCACAGATACGCAGTATTTT.

The rearrangement uses TRBV6-1 and TRBJ2-3; TRBD1 matches 11 bases. V shed 1 base, J shed 4 bases, and the junction held 1 base outside the gene matches. This CDR3 spans 15 amino acids. The V gene's germline CDR1 is MNHNS and CDR2 SASEGT. DNA for the CDR3: TGTGCCAGCAGTGAAGGGACAGGGGGCGCAGATACGCAGTATTTT. Residues: CASSEGTGGADTQYF.

The chain is built from TRBV27 and TRBJ2-1, with no clear D. Trimming left V 2 bases short and J 8 bases short, with 4 bases between. Per the germline V gene, CDR1 is MNHEY and CDR2 is SMNVEV (reference sequence). There are 11 residues in the CDR3. The CDR3 nucleotides are TGTGCCAGCAGTTTAGGCGATGAGCAGTTCTTC. Residues: CASSLGDEQFF.

The rearrangement uses TRBV30 and TRBJ1-3; TRBD1 might be the D (5 bases). V was cut by 7 bases and J by 1 base, with 11 bases left in between. The CDR3 totals 13 residues. Per germline, CDR1 GTSNPN and CDR2 SVGIG (reference sequence). The CDR3 nucleotides read TGTGCCTCCGAGGGGTTATCTGGAAACACCATATATTTT. The encoded protein is CASEGLSGNTIYF.

This clone showed up just a few times. The V and J genes are TRBV27 and TRBJ1-5, with D perhaps matching TRBD1 (6 bases). Looked up from germline, CDR1 is MNHEY and CDR2 is SMNVEV (reference sequence). This CDR3 is 14 amino acids long. Trimming pared 6 bases from V and 4 bases from J, leaving 13 bases between. Here the CDR3 DNA reads TGTGCCAGCAGACCCTCTAGGGGGAATCAGCCCCAGCATTTT. It specifies CASRPSRGNQPQHF.

This rearrangement joins TRBV4-1 to TRBJ2-7; D perhaps matches TRBD1 (5 bases). Germline-derived CDR1 and CDR2 are MGHRA and YSYEKL. The V gene lost 1 base and the J gene lost 3 bases, with 10 bases spanning the gap. The CDR3 spans 14 residues. The CDR3, as DNA: TGCGCCAGCAGCCAAGTAATAGGGGACTACGAGCAGTACTTC. Its protein product is CASSQVIGDYEQYF.

V gene TRBV7-9 combines with J gene TRBJ2-3; unclear D gene. CDR3 size: 12 residues. Trimming cost V 8 bases and J 0 bases, with 6 bases left between them. Germline V gives CDR1 SEHNR, CDR2 FQNEAQ (reference sequence). The CDR3 nucleotides read TGTGCCAGCGGAGATAGCACAGATACGCAGTATTTT. It codes for CASGDSTDTQYF.

The V and J genes are TRBV27 and TRBJ2-7; 8 positions match TRBD1. This CDR3 has 15 amino acids. With 6 bases clipped from V and 0 bases from J, the junction kept 7 bases outside the gene matches. In germline, CDR1 is MNHEY, CDR2 SMNVEV (reference sequence). The chain's CDR3 is CASSATGTGSYEQYF. DNA for the CDR3: TGTGCCAGCAGCGCTACCGGGACAGGCTCCTACGAGCAGTACTTC.

This clone appeared a few times. The chain is built from TRBV11-2 and TRBJ2-7; D is uncertain. This CDR3 region has 12 residues. Trimming removed 5 bases from V and 4 bases from J, with 9 bases in between. Per the germline V gene, CDR1 is SGHAT and CDR2 is FQNNGV. CDR3 region: CASSPGIYEQYF. As DNA, the CDR3 is TGTGCCAGCAGCCCTGGGATTTACGAGCAGTACTTC.

The chain is built from TRBV19 and TRBJ1-5; perhaps TRBD1 as D (6 bases). The CDR3 runs to 14 residues. Germline CDR1 reads LNHDA; CDR2 reads SQIVND (reference sequence). Between the trimmed V and J ends, which lost 5 bases and 0 bases, there was a span of 8 bases. CDR3 DNA sequence: TGTGCCAGTAGTCACAGGGCTAGCAATCAGCCCCAGCATTTT. Translation gives CASSHRASNQPQHF. The full variable domain, rest sourced from reference TRBV19 and TRBJ1-5, is DGGITQSPKYLFRKEGQNVTLSCEQNLNHDAMYWYRQDPGQGLRLIYYSQIVNDFQKGDIAEGYSVSREKKESFPLTVTSAQKNPTAFYLCASSHRASNQPQHFGDGTRLSIL.

CDR3 coding DNA: TGCGCCAGCAGCCAAGATAAAAGCGGCCTCACAGATACGCAGTATTTT. Protein product: CASSQDKSGLTDTQYF. This chain links TRBV4-3 with TRBJ2-3, with D tentatively TRBD2 (5 bases). The V gene's germline CDR1 is LGHNA and CDR2 YSLEER. This CDR3 is built from 16 residues. V dropped 0 bases and J dropped 2 bases, with 12 bases sitting between them.

This clone was observed a handful of times. This rearrangement joins TRBV10-2 to TRBJ2-7; 10 bases are a match to TRBD2. With V trimmed by 3 bases and J by 6 bases, 5 bases remained unmatched. CDR1 and CDR2 from the germline V gene are WSHSY and SAAADI. This CDR3 comprises 14 residues. The CDR3: CASSDIAGGVEQYF. For the CDR3, the DNA is TGCGCCAGCAGTGATATAGCGGGAGGAGTCGAGCAGTACTTC.

The chain links TRBV5-1 to TRBJ1-2, with TRBD1 as a possible D gene (6 bases). The CDR3 is 14 residues long. V shed 4 bases and J shed 4 bases, with 14 bases lying between them. Germline CDR1 SGHRS, CDR2 YFSETQ. The CDR3 loop reads CASSPGGGGYGYTF. The CDR3 nucleotides read TGCGCCAGCAGCCCGGGAGGGGGAGGCTATGGCTACACCTTC.

V gene TRBV6-5 combines with J gene TRBJ2-1; D unclear. V lost 6 bases to trimming and J lost 0 bases, with 9 bases between them. CDR1 is MNHEY and CDR2 is SVGAGI in the germline V gene. CDR3 length: 14 amino acids. The CDR3 DNA sequence: TGTGCCAGCAGAGGCCAGAGCTCCTACAATGAGCAGTTCTTC. Its protein is CASRGQSSYNEQFF.

V usage is TRBV30 and J usage is TRBJ2-5; D ambiguous. The CDR3 runs to 12 residues. Between the trimmed V and J ends, which lost 0 bases and 3 bases, there was a span of 5 bases. CDR1 and CDR2 from the germline V gene are GTSNPN and SVGIG (reference sequence). This chain's CDR3 is CAWSVRKETQYF. For the CDR3, the DNA is TGTGCCTGGAGTGTAAGGAAAGAGACCCAGTACTTC.

This clone was found a few times. The rearrangement uses TRBV7-2 and TRBJ2-2, with D maybe TRBD2 (5 bases). The CDR3 sequence is 14 residues long. V lost 3 bases and J 5 bases, leaving 10 bases between the germline ends. Germline V lookup: CDR1 SGHTA, CDR2 FQGNSA. The CDR3 loop reads CASSFLTGTGELFF. CDR3 in DNA: TGTGCCAGCAGCTTTCTGACGGGAACCGGGGAGCTGTTTTTT.

The chain employs TRBV2 and TRBJ1-1, with a tentative D call TRBD1 (6 bases). This CDR3 spans 14 amino acids. Between the trimmed V and J ends, which lost 8 bases and 3 bases, there was a span of 16 bases. Germline lookup yields CDR1 SNHLY and CDR2 FYNNEI. CDR3 loop: CASDRSVVDTEAFF. Written as DNA, the CDR3 is TGTGCCAGCGACAGGTCGGTGGTAGACACTGAAGCTTTCTTT.

This clone has only one observation. V usage is TRBV6-4 and J usage is TRBJ2-2; a weak D match, TRBD2 (6 bases). This CDR3 is built from 14 residues. Germline V gene sequence: CDR1 MRHNA, CDR2 SNTAGT. The V end was cut by 3 bases, the J end by 4 bases, with 9 bases between. The CDR3, as DNA: TGTGCCAGCAGTGAAAAGACTAGCACCGGGGAGCTGTTTTTT. Translating it yields CASSEKTSTGELFF.

This chain connects TRBV23-1 to TRBJ1-1, with D uncertain. TRBV23-1 is an ORF; its function is uncertain. Deletions cut 5 bases from V and 1 base from J, with 14 bases between. The CDR3 is 15 residues long. The CDR3 coding sequence is TGCGCCAGCAGTAGTACAGACGGGAGGAACACTGAAGCTTTCTTT. Translating it yields CASSSTDGRNTEAFF.

The chain uses TRBV12-1 and TRBJ2-1; the D call TRBD2 from the table was never checked on the DNA. TRBV12-1 is classified as a pseudogene. This CDR3 comprises 16 residues. CDR3 protein: CASSFGPDLGFHEQFF. The CDR3 DNA reads TGTGCCAGCAGCTTCGGCCCCGATCTAGGTTTCCATGAGCAGTTCTTC.

V usage is TRBV27 and J usage is TRBJ2-1, with TRBD2 identical over 14 bases. The ends lost 5 bases at V and 6 bases at J; junction bases unmatched: 3. Germline loops: CDR1 MNHEY, CDR2 SMNVEV (reference sequence). The CDR3 loop spans 15 amino acids. The CDR3 loop is CASSPGTSGSNEQFF. The CDR3 DNA sequence: TGTGCCAGCAGTCCAGGGACTAGCGGGAGCAATGAGCAGTTCTTC.

This chain connects TRBV5-5 to TRBJ2-7; the match to TRBD2 covers 9 bases. The V segment lost 6 bases and the J segment 3 bases; nucleotides outside the gene matches: 4. CDR1 is SGHKS, CDR2 YYEKEE, per germline (reference sequence). The CDR3 spans 13 residues. CDR3 residues: CASTTSGIYEQYF. CDR3 in DNA: TGTGCCAGCACGACTAGCGGTATCTACGAGCAGTACTTC.

The chain joins TRBV11-2 to TRBJ1-2; perhaps TRBD1 as D (5 bases). The CDR3 extends over 15 amino acids. V shed 5 bases and J shed 4 bases, with 17 bases lying between them. Germline CDR1 and CDR2: SGHAT and FQNNGV. The CDR3 spells CASSRGPDASYGYTF. DNA of the CDR3: TGTGCCAGCAGCCGGGGCCCCGACGCCAGCTATGGCTACACCTTC.

J is TRBJ2-7 and V is TRBV4-3; no firm D call. The germline gives CDR1 LGHNA, CDR2 YSLEER. The CDR3 sequence is 14 residues long. Trimming pared 3 bases from V and 5 bases from J, leaving 14 bases between. The CDR3: CASSQDLGADEQYF. In DNA, the CDR3 is TGCGCCAGCAGCCAGGACCTAGGCGCGGACGAGCAGTACTTC.

The chain uses TRBV15 and TRBJ1-2, with D possibly TRBD1 on 6 matching bases. The V end was cut by 5 bases, the J end by 4 bases, with 17 bases between. Germline V lookup: CDR1 LNHNV, CDR2 YYDKDF (reference sequence). The CDR3 is 15 amino acids. The CDR3 region has the DNA TGTGCCACCAGCCGAGGATTACAGGGCGGCTATGGCTACACCTTC. This gives the protein CATSRGLQGGYGYTF.

The chain recombines TRBV4-1 with TRBJ2-7; D gene ambiguous. Between the trimmed V and J ends, which lost 1 base and 4 bases, there was a span of 11 bases. This CDR3 region has 14 residues. Per the germline V gene, CDR1 is MGHRA and CDR2 is YSYEKL. The CDR3 DNA sequence: TGCGCCAGCAGCCAAGTTAAGGACGGTTACGAGCAGTACTTC. This codes for CASSQVKDGYEQYF.